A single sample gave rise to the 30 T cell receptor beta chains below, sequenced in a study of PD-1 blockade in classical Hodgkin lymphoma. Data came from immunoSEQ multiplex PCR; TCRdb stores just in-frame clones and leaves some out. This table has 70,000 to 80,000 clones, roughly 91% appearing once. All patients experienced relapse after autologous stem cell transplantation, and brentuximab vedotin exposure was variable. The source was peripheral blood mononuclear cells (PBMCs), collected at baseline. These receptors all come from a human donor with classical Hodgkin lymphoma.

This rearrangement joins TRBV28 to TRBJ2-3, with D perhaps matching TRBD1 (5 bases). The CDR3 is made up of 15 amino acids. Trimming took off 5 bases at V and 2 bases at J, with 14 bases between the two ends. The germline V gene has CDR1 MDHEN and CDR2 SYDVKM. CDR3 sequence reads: CASSLGGATTDTQYF. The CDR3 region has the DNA TGTGCCAGCAGTCTAGGTGGGGCGACCACAGATACGCAGTATTTT. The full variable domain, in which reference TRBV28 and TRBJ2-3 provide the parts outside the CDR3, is DVKVTQSSRYLVKRTGEKVFLECVQDMDHENMFWYRQDPGLGLRLIYFSYDVKMKEKGDIPEGYSVSREKKERFSLILESASTNQTSMYLCASSLGGATTDTQYFGPGTRLTVL.

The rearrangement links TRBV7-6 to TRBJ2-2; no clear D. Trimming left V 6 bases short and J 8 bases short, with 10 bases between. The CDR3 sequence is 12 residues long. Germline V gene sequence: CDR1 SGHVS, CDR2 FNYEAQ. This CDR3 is CASSPTSGELFF. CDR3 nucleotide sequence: TGTGCCAGCAGTCCGACTTCTGGGGAGCTGTTTTTT.

The CDR3, as DNA: TGTGCCAGCCCCGGGACAGGGGGCTTTGGCTACACCTTC. Translated, it gives CASPGTGGFGYTF. The J gene is TRBJ1-2, the V gene TRBV6-1; 12 bases line up with TRBD1. CDR3 length equals 13 residues. Germline CDR1 is MNHNS and CDR2 is SASEGT. Trimming removed 8 bases from V and 7 bases from J; junction bases left unmatched: 5.

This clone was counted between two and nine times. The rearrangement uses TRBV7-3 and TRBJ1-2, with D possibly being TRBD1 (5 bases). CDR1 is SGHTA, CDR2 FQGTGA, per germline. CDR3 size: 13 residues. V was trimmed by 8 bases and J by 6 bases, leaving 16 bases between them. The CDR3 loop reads CASALFRGDGYTF. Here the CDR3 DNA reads TGTGCCAGCGCGTTATTTCGGGGGGATGGCTACACCTTC.

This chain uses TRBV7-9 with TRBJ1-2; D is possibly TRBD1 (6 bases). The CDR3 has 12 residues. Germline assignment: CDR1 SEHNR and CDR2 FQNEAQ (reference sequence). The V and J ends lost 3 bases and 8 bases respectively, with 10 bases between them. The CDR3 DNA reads TGTGCCAGCAGCTTTGTGCAGGGGGGCTACACCTTC. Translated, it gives CASSFVQGGYTF.

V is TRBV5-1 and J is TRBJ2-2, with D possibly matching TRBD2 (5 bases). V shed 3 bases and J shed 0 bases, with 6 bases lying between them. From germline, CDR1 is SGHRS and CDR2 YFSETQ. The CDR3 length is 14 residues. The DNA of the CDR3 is TGCGCCAGCAGCTACGGGGCGAACACCGGGGAGCTGTTTTTT. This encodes CASSYGANTGELFF.

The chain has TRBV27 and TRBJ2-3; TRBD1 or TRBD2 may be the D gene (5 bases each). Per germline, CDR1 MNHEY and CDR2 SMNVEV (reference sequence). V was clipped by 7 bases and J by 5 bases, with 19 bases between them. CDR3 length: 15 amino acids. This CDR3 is CASTLRGTPGDTQYF. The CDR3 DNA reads TGTGCCAGCACCCTTAGAGGGACCCCCGGAGATACGCAGTATTTT.

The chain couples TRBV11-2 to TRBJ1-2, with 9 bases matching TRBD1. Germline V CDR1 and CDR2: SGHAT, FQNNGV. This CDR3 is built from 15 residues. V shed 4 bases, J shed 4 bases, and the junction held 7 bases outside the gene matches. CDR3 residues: CASSYGTGIVYGYTF. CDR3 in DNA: TGTGCCAGCAGCTATGGGACAGGGATTGTCTATGGCTACACCTTC.

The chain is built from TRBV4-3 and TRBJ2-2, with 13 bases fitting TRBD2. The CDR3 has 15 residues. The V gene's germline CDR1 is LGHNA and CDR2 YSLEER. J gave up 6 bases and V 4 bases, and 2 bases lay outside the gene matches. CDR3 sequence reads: CASSPGLAGAGELFF. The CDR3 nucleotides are TGCGCCAGCAGCCCCGGACTAGCGGGAGCCGGGGAGCTGTTTTTT.

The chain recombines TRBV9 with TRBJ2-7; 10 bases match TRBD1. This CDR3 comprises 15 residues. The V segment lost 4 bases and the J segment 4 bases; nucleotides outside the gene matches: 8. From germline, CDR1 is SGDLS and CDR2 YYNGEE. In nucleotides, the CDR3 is TGTGCCAGCAGCCCTACAGGACAGGGGGATTACGAGCAGTACTTC. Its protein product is CASSPTGQGDYEQYF.

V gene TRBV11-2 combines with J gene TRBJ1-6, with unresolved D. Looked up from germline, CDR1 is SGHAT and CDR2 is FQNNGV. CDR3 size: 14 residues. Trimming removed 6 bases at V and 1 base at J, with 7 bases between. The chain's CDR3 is CASSLDSYNSPLHF. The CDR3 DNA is TGTGCCAGCAGTCTAGATTCCTATAATTCACCCCTCCACTTT.

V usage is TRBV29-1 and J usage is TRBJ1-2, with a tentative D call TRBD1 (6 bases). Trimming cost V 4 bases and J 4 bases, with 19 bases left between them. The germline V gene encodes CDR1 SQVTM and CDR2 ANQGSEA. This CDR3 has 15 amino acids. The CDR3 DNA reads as TGCAGCGTTGTGTCGGTGCCCCGGACAGTCTATGGCTACACCTTC. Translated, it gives CSVVSVPRTVYGYTF.

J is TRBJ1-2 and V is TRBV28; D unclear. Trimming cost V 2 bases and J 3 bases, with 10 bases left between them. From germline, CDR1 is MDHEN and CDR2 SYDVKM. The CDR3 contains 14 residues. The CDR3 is CASSLIPGYYGYTF. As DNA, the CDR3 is TGTGCCAGCAGTTTAATCCCGGGGTACTATGGCTACACCTTC.

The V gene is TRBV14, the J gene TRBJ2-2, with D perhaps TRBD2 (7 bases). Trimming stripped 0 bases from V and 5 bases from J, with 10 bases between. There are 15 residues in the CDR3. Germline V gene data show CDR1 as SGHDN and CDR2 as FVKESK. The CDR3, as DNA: TGTGCCAGCAGCCAAGACGGGGGGCGGACCGGGGAGCTGTTTTTT. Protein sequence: CASSQDGGRTGELFF.

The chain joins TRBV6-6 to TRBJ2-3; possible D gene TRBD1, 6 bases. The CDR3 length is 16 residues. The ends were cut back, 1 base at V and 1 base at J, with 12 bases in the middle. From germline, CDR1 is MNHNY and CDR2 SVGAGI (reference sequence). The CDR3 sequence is CASSYWGLGGTDTQYF. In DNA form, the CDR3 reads TGTGCCAGCAGTTACTGGGGGCTAGGTGGCACAGATACGCAGTATTTT.

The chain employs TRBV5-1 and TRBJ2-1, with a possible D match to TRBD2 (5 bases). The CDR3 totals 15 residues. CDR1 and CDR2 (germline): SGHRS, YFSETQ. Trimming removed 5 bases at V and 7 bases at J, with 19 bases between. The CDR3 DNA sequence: TGCGCCAGCAGTTATATAAATAACCGGGATAATGAGCAGTTCTTC. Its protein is CASSYINNRDNEQFF.

Written as DNA, the CDR3 is TGTGCCAGCAGCGTAGCTGCGGCTAGCGGGGGGGCACGAGATACGCAGTATTTT. The encoded protein is CASSVAAASGGARDTQYF. V gene TRBV9 combines with J gene TRBJ2-3, with 12 bases that match TRBD2. The germline V gene has CDR1 SGDLS and CDR2 YYNGEE. The CDR3 contains 18 residues. The junction had 10 bases not matched to a gene; V was cut back by 0 bases and J by 5 bases.

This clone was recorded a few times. In nucleotides, the CDR3 is TGCAGCGGAGGAGCTCCACAGGGGGGGAATGGCTACACCTTC. The encoded protein is CSGGAPQGGNGYTF. The chain employs TRBV29-1 and TRBJ1-2; 8 bases align to TRBD1. Germline V gene lookup returns CDR1 SQVTM and CDR2 ANQGSEA. With V trimmed by 7 bases and J by 6 bases, 13 bases remained unmatched. The CDR3 extends over 14 amino acids. The full variable domain, its missing parts supplied by reference TRBV29-1 and TRBJ1-2, is SAVISQKPSRDICQRGTSLTIQCQVDSQVTMMFWYRQQPGQSLTLIATANQGSEATYESGFVIDKFPISRPNLTFSTLTVSNMSPEDSSIYLCSGGAPQGGNGYTFGSGTRLTVV.

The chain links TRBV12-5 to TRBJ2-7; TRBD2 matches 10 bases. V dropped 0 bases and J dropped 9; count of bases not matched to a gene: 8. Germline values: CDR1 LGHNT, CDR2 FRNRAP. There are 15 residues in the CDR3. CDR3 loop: CASGLVASGGGGQYF. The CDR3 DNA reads TGTGCTAGTGGTTTGGTGGCTAGCGGGGGTGGCGGGCAGTACTTC.

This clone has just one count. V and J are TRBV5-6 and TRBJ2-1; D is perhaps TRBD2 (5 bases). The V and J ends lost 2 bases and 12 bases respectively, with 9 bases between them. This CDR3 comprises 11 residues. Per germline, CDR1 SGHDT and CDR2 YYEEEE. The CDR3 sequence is CASSLREMQFF. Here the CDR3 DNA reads TGTGCCAGCAGCTTAAGGGAGATGCAGTTCTTC.

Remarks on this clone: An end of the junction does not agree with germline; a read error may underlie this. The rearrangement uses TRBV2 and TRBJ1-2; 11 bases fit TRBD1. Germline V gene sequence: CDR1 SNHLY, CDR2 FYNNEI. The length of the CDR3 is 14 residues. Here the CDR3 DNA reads TGTGCCAGCAGTGAAGCTGGGGACAGGGGGGCTTCTGCCTTC. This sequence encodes CASSEAGDRGASAF.

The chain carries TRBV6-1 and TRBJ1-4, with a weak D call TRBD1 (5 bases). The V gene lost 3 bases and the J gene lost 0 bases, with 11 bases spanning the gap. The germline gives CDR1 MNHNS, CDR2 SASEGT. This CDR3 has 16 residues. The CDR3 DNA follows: TGTGCCAGCAGTGAGGCAGGGACCGCAACTAATGAAAAACTGTTTTTT. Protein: CASSEAGTATNEKLFF.

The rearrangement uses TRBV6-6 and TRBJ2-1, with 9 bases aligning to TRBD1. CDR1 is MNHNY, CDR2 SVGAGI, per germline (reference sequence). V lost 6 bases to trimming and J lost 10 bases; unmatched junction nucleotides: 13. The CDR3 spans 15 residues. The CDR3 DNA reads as TGTGCCAGCAGACCAATCGGGACAGGGACGGGGGAGCAGTTCTTC. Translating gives CASRPIGTGTGEQFF.

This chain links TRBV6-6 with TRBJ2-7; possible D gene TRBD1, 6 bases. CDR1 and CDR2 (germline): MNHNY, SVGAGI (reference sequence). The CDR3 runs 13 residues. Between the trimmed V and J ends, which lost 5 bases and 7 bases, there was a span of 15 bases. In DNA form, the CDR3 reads TGTGCCAGCAGTACGGAGGACAGTGAGGAGCAGTACTTC. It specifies CASSTEDSEEQYF.

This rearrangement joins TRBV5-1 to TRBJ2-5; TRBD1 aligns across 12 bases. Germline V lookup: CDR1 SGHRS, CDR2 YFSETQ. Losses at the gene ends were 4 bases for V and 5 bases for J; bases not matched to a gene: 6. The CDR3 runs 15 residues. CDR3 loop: CASSTGQGAGETQYF. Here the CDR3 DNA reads TGCGCCAGCAGCACGGGACAGGGGGCAGGGGAGACCCAGTACTTC.

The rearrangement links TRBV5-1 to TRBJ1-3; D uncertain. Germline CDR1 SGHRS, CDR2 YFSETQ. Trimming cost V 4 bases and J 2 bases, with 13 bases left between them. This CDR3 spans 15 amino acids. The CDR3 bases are TGCGCCAGCAGCCACTCTCGAAAGGCTGGAAACACCATATATTTT. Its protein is CASSHSRKAGNTIYF.

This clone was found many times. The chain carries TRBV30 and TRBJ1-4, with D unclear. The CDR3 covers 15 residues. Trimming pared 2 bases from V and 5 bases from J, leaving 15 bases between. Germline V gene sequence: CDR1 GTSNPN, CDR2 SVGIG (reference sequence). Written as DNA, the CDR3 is TGTGCCTGGAGTTTCCGATCGGGGTGGAATGAAAAACTGTTTTTT. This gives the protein CAWSFRSGWNEKLFF.

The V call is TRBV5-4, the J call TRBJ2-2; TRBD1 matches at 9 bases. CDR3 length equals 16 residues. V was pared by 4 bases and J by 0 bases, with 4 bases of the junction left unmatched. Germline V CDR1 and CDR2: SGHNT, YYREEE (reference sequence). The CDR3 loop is CASSGRQGANTGELFF. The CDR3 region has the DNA TGTGCCAGCAGCGGTAGACAGGGGGCGAACACCGGGGAGCTGTTTTTT.

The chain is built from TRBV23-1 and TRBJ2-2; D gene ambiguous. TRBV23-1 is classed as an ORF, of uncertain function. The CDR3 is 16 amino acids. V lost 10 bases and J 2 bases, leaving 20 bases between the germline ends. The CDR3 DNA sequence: TGCGCCAACCCCCCGTGGGTAGGGATAAACACCGGGGAGCTGTTTTTT. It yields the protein CANPPWVGINTGELFF.

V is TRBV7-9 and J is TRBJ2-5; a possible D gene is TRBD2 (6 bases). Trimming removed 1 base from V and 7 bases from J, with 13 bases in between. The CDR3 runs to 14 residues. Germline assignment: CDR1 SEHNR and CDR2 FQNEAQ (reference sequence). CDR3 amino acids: CASSLVSLSGTQYF. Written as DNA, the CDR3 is TGTGCCAGCAGCTTAGTGTCCCTTAGCGGGACCCAGTACTTC.